What follows describes a single TCR beta chain. These data originate in a study of PD-L1 blockade in urothelial cancer. On the study more broadly: The study started patients on atezolizumab around 2014, giving 1,200 mg intravenously every 3 weeks. Blood samples had a median of around 140,000 T cells, roughly 83,000 unique TCRs, and clonality 0.075 to 0.095.

Produced via immunoSEQ multiplex PCR; TCRdb's table is partial and in-frame only. The sample has about 43,000 clones, more than 75% seen once. Germline V CDR1 and CDR2: MDHEN, SYDVKM. CDR3 length: 14 residues. Germline trimming cut 5 bases from V and 5 bases from J; bases unmatched to any gene: 7. Described time point: pretreatment peripheral blood. The chain employs TRBV28 and TRBJ2-3; 7 bases align to TRBD2. The sample in question was PBMCs, obtained around atezolizumab (anti-PD-L1) treatment. This sequence was found in a man aged 55 to 70 with urothelial cancer. The CDR3 DNA follows: TGTGCCAGCAGTCCTTATTGGGGGGGAGATACGCAGTATTTT. This codes for CASSPYWGGDTQYF.